This section outlines one T cell receptor beta chain sequence together with its context. The antigen remains undetermined. This entry belongs to a study of cytomegalovirus exposure and HLA in healthy donors. Study-level points and caveats: 150 to 200 TCR beta chains were listed as cytomegalovirus-associated. Researchers reported that a few CMV-associated chains were confirmed in vitro as CMV antigen-specific. A link between a missense DCLRE1C variant and TCR beta V- and J-gene trimming emerged from a later analysis.

In germline, CDR1 is SGHRS, CDR2 YFSETQ. The V gene end was trimmed by 5 bases and the J gene end by 6 bases; junction bases not matched to a gene: 13. This CDR3 spans 16 amino acids. PCR primers comprised 60 Vbeta and 13 Jbeta primers. Repertoires were generated with immunoSEQ multiplex PCR, while TCRdb's copy carries only in-frame clones and drops some. This sample has 200,000 or so clones; 84% occur once, and the top ten carry 0.25% to 0.3%. This receptor was obtained from a boy between 10 and 17 years old in good health and CMV-seronegative. The V gene is TRBV5-1, the J gene TRBJ2-3; the match to TRBD1 covers 9 bases. Input material: PBMCs. CDR3 region: CASSFSGTGLRDTQYF. CDR3 coding DNA: TGCGCCAGCAGTTTCTCCGGGACAGGGTTAAGGGATACGCAGTATTTT.